This entry lists 19 T cell receptor beta chains sequenced from one sample in a study of blood T cell repertoires in COVID-19. Measured with immunoSEQ multiplex PCR; TCRdb has only the in-frame clones, and not every one. There are approximately 330,000 clones in the sample; roughly 90% occur only once, and 9.9% lies in the top ten. Sequencing was carried out using peripheral blood. These receptors were taken from a young man with COVID-19, enrolled during active disease.

This sequence joins TRBV5-1 and TRBJ1-1; TRBD1 matches 7 bases. The germline CDR1 and CDR2 sequences are SGHRS and YFSETQ. The CDR3 loop spans 13 amino acids. With V trimmed by 4 bases and J by 6 bases, 6 bases remained unmatched. In nucleotides, the CDR3 is TGCGCCAGCAGCCAGCGACAGGGTTCTGAAGCTTTCTTT. Translating gives CASSQRQGSEAFF.

The J gene is TRBJ1-2, the V gene TRBV30; unclear D gene. Between the trimmed V and J ends, which lost 7 bases and 6 bases, there was a span of 18 bases. The germline V gene has CDR1 GTSNPN and CDR2 SVGIG (reference sequence). The CDR3 runs 13 residues. CDR3 loop: CASPREGPNGYTF. In DNA, the CDR3 is TGTGCCTCCCCCCGGGAGGGCCCCAATGGCTACACCTTC.

V gene TRBV6-1 combines with J gene TRBJ1-2; TRBD1 matches 7 bases. The CDR3 has 15 residues. Per germline, CDR1 MNHNS and CDR2 SASEGT. Losses at the gene ends were 1 base for V and 1 base for J; bases not matched to a gene: 3. CDR3 DNA sequence: TGTGCCAGCAGTGAAGAACAGGGGATTAACTATGGCTACACCTTC. Translation: CASSEEQGINYGYTF.

The J gene is TRBJ1-2, the V gene TRBV3-1 (or the pseudogene TRBV3-2), with no clear D. There are 16 residues in the CDR3. Deletions cut 4 bases from V and 8 bases from J, with 23 bases between. The germline V gene encodes CDR1 LGHDT and CDR2 YNNKEL (reference sequence). The CDR3, as DNA: TGTGCCAGCAGCCCCCGTCCCTATACGCCCCCGGGGGGCTACACCTTC. It codes for CASSPRPYTPPGGYTF.

Concerning this clone: Other DNA sequences in the same sample also yield this CDR3. V usage is TRBV2 and J usage is TRBJ1-5; tentative D call: TRBD1 (6 bases). This CDR3 region has 14 residues. The V gene lost 5 bases and the J gene lost 1 base, with 9 bases spanning the gap. Germline assignment: CDR1 SNHLY and CDR2 FYNNEI. The CDR3 coding sequence is TGTGCCAGCAGTCCACAGGGAAGCAATCAGCCCCAGCATTTT. Amino acids: CASSPQGSNQPQHF.

The chain couples TRBV5-1 to TRBJ2-3; D is undetermined. Trimming left V 0 bases short and J 0 bases short, with 14 bases between. Looked up from germline, CDR1 is SGHRS and CDR2 is YFSETQ. The CDR3 is made up of 17 amino acids. The CDR3 region is CASSLGVNAWSTDTQYF. CDR3 nucleotides: TGCGCCAGCAGCTTGGGAGTGAACGCGTGGAGCACAGATACGCAGTATTTT.

The V and J genes are TRBV4-2 and TRBJ2-1, with TRBD1 matching 12 bases. Germline values: CDR1 LGHNA, CDR2 YNFKEQ. The trim removed 4 bases at V and 4 bases at J, leaving 5 bases unmatched. The CDR3 consists of 16 residues. The CDR3 bases are TGTGCCAGCAGCCCGGGACAGGGGGCCCTATACAATGAGCAGTTCTTC. This encodes CASSPGQGALYNEQFF.

This clone was recorded many times. V and J are TRBV19 and TRBJ1-4, with D unresolved. V dropped 4 bases and J dropped 0 bases, with 3 bases sitting between them. Germline CDR1 and CDR2: LNHDA and SQIVND (reference sequence). The CDR3 has 13 amino acids. CDR3 sequence reads: CASSRATNEKLFF. The CDR3 DNA is TGTGCCAGTAGTAGAGCAACTAATGAAAAACTGTTTTTT.

This sequence joins TRBV4-3 and TRBJ1-5, with 8 bases lining up with TRBD1. Germline CDR1 and CDR2: LGHNA and YSLEER. The CDR3 covers 15 residues. V shed 4 bases, J shed 6 bases, and the junction held 8 bases outside the gene matches. The CDR3 sequence: CASSRGQGEGQPQHF. For the CDR3, the DNA is TGCGCCAGCAGCCGCGGACAGGGAGAGGGTCAGCCCCAGCATTTT.

The chain links TRBV7-8 to TRBJ1-1, with 7 positions matching TRBD1. The CDR3 sequence is 14 residues long. The germline V gene has CDR1 SGHVS and CDR2 FQNEAQ. The V and J ends lost 5 bases and 4 bases, in that order; junction bases with no gene match: 7. The CDR3: CASSPGQLGTEAFF. DNA for the CDR3: TGTGCCAGCAGCCCGGGACAGCTGGGCACTGAAGCTTTCTTT.

V usage is TRBV12-3 or TRBV12-4 and J usage is TRBJ2-7, with D maybe TRBD2 (5 bases). V dropped 8 bases and J dropped 2 bases, with 13 bases sitting between them. This CDR3 has 13 residues. The CDR3 reads CASGLSSAYEQYF. CDR3 bases: TGTGCCAGCGGCCTGAGTAGCGCCTACGAGCAGTACTTC.

This clone appeared once. The chain recombines TRBV27 with TRBJ2-3, with TRBD1 matching 7 bases. Per germline, CDR1 MNHEY and CDR2 SMNVEV (reference sequence). The V gene end was trimmed by 3 bases and the J gene end by 6 bases; junction bases not matched to a gene: 12. CDR3 size: 16 residues. Here the CDR3 DNA reads TGTGCCAGCAGTTTCTCCCCACAGGGGCGCGGGGATACGCAGTATTTT. Residues: CASSFSPQGRGDTQYF.

V usage is TRBV3-1 (or the pseudogene TRBV3-2) and J usage is TRBJ1-2, with D perhaps matching TRBD1 (5 bases). CDR1 and CDR2 (germline): LGHDT, YNNKEL (reference sequence). Trimming stripped 1 base from V and 4 bases from J, with 7 bases between. CDR3 length: 13 amino acids. The CDR3 region is CASSQGGTYGYTF. CDR3 nucleotides: TGTGCCAGCAGCCAAGGCGGGACCTATGGCTACACCTTC.

This clone was detected a few times. V is TRBV2 and J is TRBJ1-1, with TRBD1 identical over 7 bases. The CDR3 contains 16 residues. V lost 4 bases and J lost 1; bases outside the gene matches: 9. Per the germline V gene, CDR1 is SNHLY and CDR2 is FYNNEI. For the CDR3, the DNA is TGTGCCAGCAGTGGAGCTCCGGGACAGACGAACACTGAAGCTTTCTTT. This encodes CASSGAPGQTNTEAFF. Full variable domain (rest looked up from reference TRBV2 and TRBJ1-1): EPEVTQTPSHQVTQMGQEVILRCVPISNHLYFYWYRQILGQKVEFLVSFYNNEISEKSEIFDDQFSVERPDGSNFTLKIRSTKLEDSAMYFCASSGAPGQTNTEAFFGQGTRLTVV.

The V gene is TRBV7-2, the J gene TRBJ2-1, with 8 bases lining up with TRBD1. Germline V gene data show CDR1 as SGHTA and CDR2 as FQGNSA. V shed 5 bases, J shed 6 bases, and the junction held 9 bases outside the gene matches. The CDR3 has 15 residues. The CDR3 reads CASSPWTGSGNEQFF. CDR3 DNA: TGTGCCAGCAGCCCCTGGACAGGGTCGGGCAATGAGCAGTTCTTC.

The chain combines TRBV5-1 with TRBJ2-2; D remains ambiguous. The V end lost 4 bases, the J end lost 7 bases, and 8 bases lay between the germline ends. From germline, CDR1 is SGHRS and CDR2 YFSETQ. This CDR3 has 12 residues. In nucleotides, the CDR3 is TGCGCCAGCAGCCCGGGTAGCGGGGAGCTGTTTTTT. Its translation: CASSPGSGELFF.

Notes on this clone: Other nucleotide sequences from this sample produce the same CDR3. The genes are TRBV6-5 and TRBJ2-1; 7 bases align to TRBD1. The CDR3 covers 14 residues. V was pared by 0 bases and J by 4 bases, with 0 bases of the junction left unmatched. Germline CDR1 reads MNHEY; CDR2 reads SVGAGI. For the CDR3, the DNA is TGTGCCAGCAGTTACTCGACAGGGTACAATGAGCAGTTCTTC. Its protein product is CASSYSTGYNEQFF.

The V call is TRBV19, the J call TRBJ2-3; 8 nucleotides align to TRBD1. CDR3 length: 13 residues. Germline V CDR1 and CDR2: LNHDA, SQIVND (reference sequence). V dropped 6 bases and J dropped 5; count of bases not matched to a gene: 4. The CDR3 region has the DNA TGTGCCAGTAGGGGGACAGGAAGAGATACGCAGTATTTT. Translating gives CASRGTGRDTQYF.

The chain employs TRBV6-6 and TRBJ2-7, with 8 bases identical to TRBD1. This CDR3 contains 16 residues. Unmatched junction bases numbered 8, after V lost 2 bases and J lost 2 bases. CDR1 is MNHNY, CDR2 SVGAGI, per germline (reference sequence). The CDR3 bases are TGTGCCAGCAGTTACCTCGACAGGGGAGCTCCCTACGAGCAGTACTTC. Amino acids: CASSYLDRGAPYEQYF.